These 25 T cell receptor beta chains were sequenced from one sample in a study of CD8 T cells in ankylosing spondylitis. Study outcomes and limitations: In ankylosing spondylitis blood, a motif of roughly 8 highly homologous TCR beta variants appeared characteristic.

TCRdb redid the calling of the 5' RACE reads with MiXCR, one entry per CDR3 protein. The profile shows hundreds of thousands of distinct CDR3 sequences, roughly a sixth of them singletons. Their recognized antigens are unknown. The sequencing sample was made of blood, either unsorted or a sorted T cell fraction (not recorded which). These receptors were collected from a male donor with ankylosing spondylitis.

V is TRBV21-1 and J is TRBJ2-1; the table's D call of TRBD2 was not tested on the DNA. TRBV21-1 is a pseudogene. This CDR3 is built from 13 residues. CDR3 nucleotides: TGTGCCAGCAGAGGACTAGCGGGAGATGAGCAGTTCTTC. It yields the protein CASRGLAGDEQFF.

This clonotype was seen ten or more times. The CDR3 loop reads CSAAASPYGYTF. The CDR3 nucleotides read TGCAGTGCGGCGGCCAGTCCTTATGGCTACACCTTC. The chain links TRBV20-1 to TRBJ1-2; D is uncertain. The CDR3 has 12 residues. The germline CDR1 and CDR2 sequences are DFQATT and SNEGSKA (reference sequence). Trimming stripped 6 bases from V and 5 bases from J, with 13 bases between.

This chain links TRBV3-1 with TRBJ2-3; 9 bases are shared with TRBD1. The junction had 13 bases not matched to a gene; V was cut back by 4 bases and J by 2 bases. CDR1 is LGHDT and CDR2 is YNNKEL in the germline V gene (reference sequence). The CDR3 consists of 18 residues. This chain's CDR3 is CASSRGQGTYQITDTQYF. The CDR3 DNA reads TGTGCCAGCAGCCGGGGACAGGGAACGTACCAGATCACAGATACGCAGTATTTT.

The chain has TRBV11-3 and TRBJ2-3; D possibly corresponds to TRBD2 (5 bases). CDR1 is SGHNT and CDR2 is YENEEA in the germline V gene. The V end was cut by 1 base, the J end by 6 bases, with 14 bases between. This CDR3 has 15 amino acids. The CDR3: CASSLALAGRDTQYF. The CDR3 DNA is TGTGCCAGCAGCTTAGCCCTTGCGGGTAGGGATACGCAGTATTTT.

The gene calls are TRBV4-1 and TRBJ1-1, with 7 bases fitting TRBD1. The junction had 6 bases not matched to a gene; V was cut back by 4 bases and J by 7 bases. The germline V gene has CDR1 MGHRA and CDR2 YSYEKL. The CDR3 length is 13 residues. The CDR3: CASSPKGQDEAFF. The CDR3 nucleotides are TGCGCCAGCAGCCCCAAAGGACAGGATGAAGCTTTCTTT.

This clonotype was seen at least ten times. The CDR3 loop reads CASTRARGFGEQYF. The CDR3 DNA sequence: TGTGCCAGCACCCGGGCCAGGGGGTTCGGCGAGCAGTACTTC. This chain connects TRBV12-3 or TRBV12-4 to TRBJ2-7; 7 bases are shared with TRBD1. The CDR3 sequence is 14 residues long. Trimming took 7 bases from V and 6 from J; bases not matched to a gene: 12.

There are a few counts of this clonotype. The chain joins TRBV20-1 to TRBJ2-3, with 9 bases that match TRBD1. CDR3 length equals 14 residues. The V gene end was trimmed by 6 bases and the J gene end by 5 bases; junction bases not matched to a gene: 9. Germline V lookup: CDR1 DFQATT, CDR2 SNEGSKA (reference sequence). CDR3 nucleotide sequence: TGCAGTGCCAACACTCCGACAGGGGGAGATACGCAGTATTTT. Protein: CSANTPTGGDTQYF.

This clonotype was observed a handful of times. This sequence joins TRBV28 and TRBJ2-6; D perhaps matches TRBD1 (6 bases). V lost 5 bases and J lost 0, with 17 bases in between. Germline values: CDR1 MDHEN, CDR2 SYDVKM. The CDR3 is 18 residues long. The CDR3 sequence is CASSPQGLGNSGANVLTF. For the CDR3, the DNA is TGTGCCAGCAGTCCACAGGGTTTAGGGAACTCTGGGGCCAACGTCCTGACTTTC.

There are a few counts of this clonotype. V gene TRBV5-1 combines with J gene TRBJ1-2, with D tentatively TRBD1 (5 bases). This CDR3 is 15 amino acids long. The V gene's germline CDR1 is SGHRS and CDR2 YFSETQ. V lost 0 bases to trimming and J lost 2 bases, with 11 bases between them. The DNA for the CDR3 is TGCGCCAGCAGCTTGGCGGCAGGGTTCAACTATGGCTACACCTTC. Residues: CASSLAAGFNYGYTF.

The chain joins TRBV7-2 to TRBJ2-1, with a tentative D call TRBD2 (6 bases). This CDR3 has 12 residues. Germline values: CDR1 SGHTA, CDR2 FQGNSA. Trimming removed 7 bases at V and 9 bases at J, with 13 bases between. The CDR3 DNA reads TGTGCCAGCATTGTGGGGCGGGGTGAGCAGTTCTTC. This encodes CASIVGRGEQFF.

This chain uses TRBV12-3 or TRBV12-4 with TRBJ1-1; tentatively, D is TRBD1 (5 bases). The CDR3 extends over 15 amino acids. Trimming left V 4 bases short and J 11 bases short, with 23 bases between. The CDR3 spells CASSSRPDGGFGAFF. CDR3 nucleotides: TGTGCCAGCAGTTCCCGTCCTGATGGGGGTTTTGGGGCTTTCTTT.

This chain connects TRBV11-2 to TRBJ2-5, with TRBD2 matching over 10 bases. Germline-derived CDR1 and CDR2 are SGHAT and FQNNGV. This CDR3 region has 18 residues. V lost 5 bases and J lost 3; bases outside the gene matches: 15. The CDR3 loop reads CASSRGTSVLLRKETQYF. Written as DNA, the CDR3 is TGTGCCAGCAGCAGGGGGACTAGCGTTCTCCTGAGGAAAGAGACCCAGTACTTC.

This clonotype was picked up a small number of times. CDR3 sequence (DNA): TGTGCCAGCAGCTTAGCTACGCCAGGGGGCTTGGCACCCCTCCACTTT. Protein product: CASSLATPGGLAPLHF. This chain links TRBV7-6 with TRBJ1-6; 8 bases are a match to TRBD1. V trimming: 0 bases; J trimming: 11 bases; junction bases outside the gene matches: 9. This CDR3 comprises 16 residues. Germline V gene lookup returns CDR1 SGHVS and CDR2 FNYEAQ.

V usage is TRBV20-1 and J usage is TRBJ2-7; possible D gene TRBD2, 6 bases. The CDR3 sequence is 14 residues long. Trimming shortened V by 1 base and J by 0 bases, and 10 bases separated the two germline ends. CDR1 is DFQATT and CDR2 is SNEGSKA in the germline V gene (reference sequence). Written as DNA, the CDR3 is TGCAGTGCTAGAGGGGGCGGGACCTCCTACGAGCAGTACTTC. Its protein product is CSARGGGTSYEQYF.

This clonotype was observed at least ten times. CDR3 amino acids: CASSLGRGTGTDTQYF. The CDR3 region has the DNA TGCGCCAGCAGCTTGGGGCGGGGGACGGGCACAGATACGCAGTATTTT. The rearrangement joins TRBV5-1 to TRBJ2-3, with 7 bases that match TRBD2. The trim removed 0 bases at V and 1 base at J, leaving 5 bases unmatched. The CDR3 runs 16 residues. The germline V gene has CDR1 SGHRS and CDR2 YFSETQ.

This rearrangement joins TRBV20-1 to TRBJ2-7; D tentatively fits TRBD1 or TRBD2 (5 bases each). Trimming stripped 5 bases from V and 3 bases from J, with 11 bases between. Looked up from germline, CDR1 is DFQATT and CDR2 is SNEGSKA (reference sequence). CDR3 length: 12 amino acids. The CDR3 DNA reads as TGCAGTGCTTCGGGACCACACTACGAGCAGTACTTC. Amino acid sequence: CSASGPHYEQYF.

For the CDR3, the DNA is TGTGCCAGCAGCGCCGGGGAAGGGAGGAATGAGCAGTTCTTC. Its translation: CASSAGEGRNEQFF. The chain employs TRBV9 and TRBJ2-1; D possibly corresponds to TRBD2 (6 bases). The V end lost 3 bases, the J end lost 7 bases, and 14 bases lay between the germline ends. Germline values: CDR1 SGDLS, CDR2 YYNGEE. The CDR3 has 14 amino acids.

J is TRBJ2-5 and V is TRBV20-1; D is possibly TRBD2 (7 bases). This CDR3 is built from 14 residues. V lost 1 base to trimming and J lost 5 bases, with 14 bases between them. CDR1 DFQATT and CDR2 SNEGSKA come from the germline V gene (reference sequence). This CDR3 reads CSARATGRGETQYF. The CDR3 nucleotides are TGCAGTGCTAGAGCCACGGGGAGGGGGGAGACCCAGTACTTC.

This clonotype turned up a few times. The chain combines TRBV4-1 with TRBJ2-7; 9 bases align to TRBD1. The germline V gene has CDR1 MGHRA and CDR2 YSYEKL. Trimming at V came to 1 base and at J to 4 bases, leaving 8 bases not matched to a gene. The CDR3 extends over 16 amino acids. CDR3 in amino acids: CASSQGRGQGSYEQYF. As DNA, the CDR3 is TGCGCCAGCAGCCAAGGGAGGGGACAGGGAAGTTACGAGCAGTACTTC.

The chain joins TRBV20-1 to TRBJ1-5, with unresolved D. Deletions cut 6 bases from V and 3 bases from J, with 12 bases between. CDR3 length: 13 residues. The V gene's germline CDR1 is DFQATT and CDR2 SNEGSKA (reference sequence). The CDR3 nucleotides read TGCAGTGCCTCGGGAGGGCTCAATCAGCCCCAGCATTTT. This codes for CSASGGLNQPQHF.

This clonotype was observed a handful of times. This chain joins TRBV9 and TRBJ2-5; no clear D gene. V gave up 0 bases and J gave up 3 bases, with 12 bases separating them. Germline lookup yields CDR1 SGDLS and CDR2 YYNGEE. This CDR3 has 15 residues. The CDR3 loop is CASSVGVGIEETQYF. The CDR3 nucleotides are TGTGCCAGCAGCGTAGGGGTCGGAATAGAAGAGACCCAGTACTTC.

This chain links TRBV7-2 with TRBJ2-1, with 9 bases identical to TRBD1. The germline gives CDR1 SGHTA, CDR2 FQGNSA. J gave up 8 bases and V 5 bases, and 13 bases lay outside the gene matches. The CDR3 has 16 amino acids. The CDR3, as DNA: TGTGCCAGCAGCACCCACGACAGGGGGTGGGGGGATGAGCAGTTCTTC. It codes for CASSTHDRGWGDEQFF.

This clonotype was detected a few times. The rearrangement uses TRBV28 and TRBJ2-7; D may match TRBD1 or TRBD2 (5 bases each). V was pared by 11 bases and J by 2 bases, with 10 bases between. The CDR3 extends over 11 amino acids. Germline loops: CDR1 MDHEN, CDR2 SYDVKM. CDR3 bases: TGTGCCGTCCGGGGACCCTACGAGCAGTACTTC. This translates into CAVRGPYEQYF.

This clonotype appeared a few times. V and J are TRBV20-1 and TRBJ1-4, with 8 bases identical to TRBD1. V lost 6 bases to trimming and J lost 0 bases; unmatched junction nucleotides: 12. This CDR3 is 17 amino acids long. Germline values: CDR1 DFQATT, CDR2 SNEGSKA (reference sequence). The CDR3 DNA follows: TGCAGTGCCAGGAAGACAGGGGAAATGGCAACTAATGAAAAACTGTTTTTT. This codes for CSARKTGEMATNEKLFF.

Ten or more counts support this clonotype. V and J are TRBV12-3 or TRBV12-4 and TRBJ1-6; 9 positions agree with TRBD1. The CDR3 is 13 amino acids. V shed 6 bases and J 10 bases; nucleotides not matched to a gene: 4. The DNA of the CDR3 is TGTGCCAGCAGGACAGGGGGGGACTCACCCCTCCACTTT. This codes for CASRTGGDSPLHF.